This T cell receptor beta chain emerged from a study of tumor and adjacent non-tumor tissue in lung cancer. Turning to the study itself: There were around eleven adenocarcinoma, a couple of squamous cell carcinoma and 1 small cell lung cancer cases. Aged roughly 31 to 76 years, patients included nine to ten men and 4 to 6 women with stage I to III disease. Each sample yielded around 4.2 million productive TCRbeta reads on average.

A modified ARM-PCR protocol with three rounds of nested PCR amplified TCRbeta. TCRdb analysed the multiplex PCR reads with MiXCR anew, one entry per CDR3 protein. In the table there are 94,000 or so distinct CDR3 sequences, 75% to 85% of which are singletons. Overall study results and limits: TCR diversity was significantly greater in tumor than normal lung tissue.

This clonotype was detected a few times. The antigen is not known. A read error may produce the germline difference seen at one junction end. The CDR3 runs 11 residues. This sample's RNA came from whole unsorted tissue. More than 3 cm separated this lung sample from the edge of the tumor. Source material: distant non-tumor lung tissue. This clonotype originated in a woman between 50 and 59 years old with non-small cell lung cancer. This chain connects TRBV12-3 or TRBV12-4 to TRBJ2-7, with unresolved D. For the CDR3, the DNA is TGTATCAGCAGTGAGTGGGAAGAGCAGTACTTT. Translating gives CISSEWEEQYF.